The present TCR beta chain was sequenced within a study of shared clonotypes between healthy human individuals. For the study at large: Donors, aged 18 to 49, were two women and three men.

The assay was immunoSEQ multiplex PCR, and TCRdb's table has in-frame clones only and misses some. Of about 2.4 million clones detected, approximately 94% appear once; the ten largest clones hold 0.36%. V was trimmed by 5 bases and J by 0 bases, leaving 11 bases between them. The CDR3 has 15 amino acids. The germline gives CDR1 MDHEN, CDR2 SYDVKM. Comments on this clone: Its antigen is not identified.

Study-wide results and caveats: Generation probability values for non-shared clonotypes were lower than those for clonotypes shared by all four donors. Researchers sampled only blood; tissue repertoires likely differ.

Only Caucasian adults living in Nashville, Tennessee served as donors. The receptor was derived from a man between 18 and 35 years old in good health. Some clones in this sample may be carry-over from other donors' samples. Sequencing was done on a sample of naive CD4+ T cells from PBMCs. This sample's subset: CD45RA+ positively selected. The chain recombines TRBV28 with TRBJ1-5; the D is unclear. CDR3 loop: CASSVVLYSNQPQHF. The CDR3 coding sequence is TGTGCCAGCAGTGTAGTACTTTATAGCAATCAGCCCCAGCATTTT.